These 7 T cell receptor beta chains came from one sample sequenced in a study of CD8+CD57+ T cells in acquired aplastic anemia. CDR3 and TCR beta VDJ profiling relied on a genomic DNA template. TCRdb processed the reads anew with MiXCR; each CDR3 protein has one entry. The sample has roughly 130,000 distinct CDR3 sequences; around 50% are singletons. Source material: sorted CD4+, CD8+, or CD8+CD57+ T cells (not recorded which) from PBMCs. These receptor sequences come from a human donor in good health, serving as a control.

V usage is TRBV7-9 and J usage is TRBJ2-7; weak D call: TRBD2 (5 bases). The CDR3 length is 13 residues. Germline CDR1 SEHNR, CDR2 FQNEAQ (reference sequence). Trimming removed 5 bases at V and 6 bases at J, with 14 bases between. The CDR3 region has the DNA TGTGCCAGCAGCCAACATATAGCGAGCGAGCAGTACTTC. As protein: CASSQHIASEQYF.

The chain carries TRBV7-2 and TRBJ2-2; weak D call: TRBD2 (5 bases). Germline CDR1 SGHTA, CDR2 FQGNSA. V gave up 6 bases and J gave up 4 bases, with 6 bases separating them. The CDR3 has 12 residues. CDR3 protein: CASSGLTGELFF. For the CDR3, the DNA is TGTGCCAGCAGTGGACTCACCGGGGAGCTGTTTTTT.

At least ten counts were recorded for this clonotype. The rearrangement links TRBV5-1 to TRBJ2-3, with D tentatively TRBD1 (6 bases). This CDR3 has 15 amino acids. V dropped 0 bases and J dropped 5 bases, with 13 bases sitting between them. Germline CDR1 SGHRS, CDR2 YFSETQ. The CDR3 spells CASSLGQGYGDTQYF. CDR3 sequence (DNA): TGCGCCAGCAGCTTGGGGCAGGGGTATGGAGATACGCAGTATTTT.

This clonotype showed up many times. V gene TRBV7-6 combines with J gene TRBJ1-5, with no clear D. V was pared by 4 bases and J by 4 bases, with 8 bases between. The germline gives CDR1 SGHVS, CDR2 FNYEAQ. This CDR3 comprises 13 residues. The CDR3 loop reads CASSSSRNQPQHF. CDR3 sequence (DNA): TGTGCCAGCAGCTCCTCGCGGAATCAGCCCCAGCATTTT.

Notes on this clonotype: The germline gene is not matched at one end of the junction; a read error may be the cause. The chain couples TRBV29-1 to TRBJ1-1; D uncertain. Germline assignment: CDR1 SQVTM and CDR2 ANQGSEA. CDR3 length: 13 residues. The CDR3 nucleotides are TGCAGCGTAGTAAGTTTGCGGAACACTGAAGCTTTCTTC. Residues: CSVVSLRNTEAFF.

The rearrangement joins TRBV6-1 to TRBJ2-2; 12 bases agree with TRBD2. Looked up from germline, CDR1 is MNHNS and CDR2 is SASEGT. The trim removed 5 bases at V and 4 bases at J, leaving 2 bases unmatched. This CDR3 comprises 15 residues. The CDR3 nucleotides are TGTGCCAGCAGTAAGGGACTAGCGGGCACCGGGGAGCTGTTTTTT. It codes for CASSKGLAGTGELFF.

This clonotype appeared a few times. CDR3 sequence: CATSDLLEQYF. The CDR3 nucleotides read TGTGCCACCAGTGATTTGCTCGAGCAGTACTTC. The chain carries TRBV24-1 and TRBJ2-7; D gene ambiguous. The V end was cut by 0 bases, the J end by 6 bases, with 2 bases between. Germline V gene data show CDR1 as KGHDR and CDR2 as SFDVKD. The CDR3 spans 11 residues.